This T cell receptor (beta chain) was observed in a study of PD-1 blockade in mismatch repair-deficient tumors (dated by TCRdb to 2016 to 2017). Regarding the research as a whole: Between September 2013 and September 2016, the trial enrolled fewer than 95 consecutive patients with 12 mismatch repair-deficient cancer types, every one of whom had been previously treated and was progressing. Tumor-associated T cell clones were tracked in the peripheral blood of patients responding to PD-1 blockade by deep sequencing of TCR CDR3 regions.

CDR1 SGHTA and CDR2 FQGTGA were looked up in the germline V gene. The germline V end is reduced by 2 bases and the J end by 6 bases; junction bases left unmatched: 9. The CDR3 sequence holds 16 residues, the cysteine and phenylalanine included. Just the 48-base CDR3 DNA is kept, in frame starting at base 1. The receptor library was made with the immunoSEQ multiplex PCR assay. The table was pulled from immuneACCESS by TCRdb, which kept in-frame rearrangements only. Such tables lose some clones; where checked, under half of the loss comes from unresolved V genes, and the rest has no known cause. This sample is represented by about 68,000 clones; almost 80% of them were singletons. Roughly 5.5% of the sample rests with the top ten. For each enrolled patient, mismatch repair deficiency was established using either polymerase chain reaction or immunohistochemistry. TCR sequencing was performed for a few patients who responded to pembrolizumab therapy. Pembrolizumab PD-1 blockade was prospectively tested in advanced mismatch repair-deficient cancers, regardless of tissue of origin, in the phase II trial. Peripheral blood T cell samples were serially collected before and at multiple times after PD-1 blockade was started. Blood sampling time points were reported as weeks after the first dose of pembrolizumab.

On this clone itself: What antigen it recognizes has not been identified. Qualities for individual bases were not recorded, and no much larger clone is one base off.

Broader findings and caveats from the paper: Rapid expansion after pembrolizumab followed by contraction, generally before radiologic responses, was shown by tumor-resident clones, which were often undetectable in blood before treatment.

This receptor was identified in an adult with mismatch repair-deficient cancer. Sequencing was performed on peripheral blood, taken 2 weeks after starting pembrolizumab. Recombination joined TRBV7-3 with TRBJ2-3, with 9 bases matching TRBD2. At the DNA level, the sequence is TGTGCCAGCAGCTTAGGGGCTAGCGGGACAGTGGATACGCAGTATTTT. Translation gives CASSLGASGTVDTQYF.